Below are 18 T cell receptor beta chains sequenced from a single sample in a study of tumour-infiltrating T cells in Burkitt lymphoma. Data came from immunoSEQ multiplex PCR; TCRdb stores just in-frame clones and leaves some out. This sample has 4,000 to 5,000 clones, with about 25% found just once. Sequenced sample: tumor tissue. Receptor source: a human donor with diffuse large B-cell lymphoma.

A few counts support this clone. The chain carries TRBV7-2 and TRBJ2-2; 14 bases are a match to TRBD2. CDR1 is SGHTA and CDR2 is FQGNSA in the germline V gene. The length of the CDR3 is 16 residues. Trimming at V came to 1 base and at J to 9 bases, leaving 4 bases not matched to a gene. This CDR3 reads CASSLEGTSGRWELFF. The CDR3 DNA follows: TGTGCCAGCAGCTTAGAGGGGACTAGCGGGAGATGGGAGCTGTTTTTT. Full variable domain (rest looked up from reference TRBV7-2 and TRBJ2-2): GAGVSQSPSNKVTEKGKDVELRCDPISGHTALYWYRQSLGQGLEFLIYFQGNSAPDKSGLPSDRFSAERTGGSVSTLTIQRTQQEDSAVYLCASSLEGTSGRWELFFGEGSRLTVL.

J is TRBJ2-3 and V is TRBV2; D is possibly TRBD2 (5 bases). The CDR3 contains 14 residues. CDR1 and CDR2 (germline): SNHLY, FYNNEI. The germline V and J ends were trimmed by 6 bases and 1 base, with 11 bases remaining between them. CDR3 loop: CASRGGSRTDTQYF. The CDR3 bases are TGTGCCAGCAGAGGCGGGTCCCGCACAGATACGCAGTATTTT.

This clone was seen a handful of times. The chain links TRBV19 to TRBJ1-2, with D unresolved. Germline CDR1 and CDR2: LNHDA and SQIVND (reference sequence). CDR3 size: 11 residues. V gave up 5 bases and J gave up 1 base, with 2 bases separating them. CDR3 amino acids: CASSFNYGYTF. For the CDR3, the DNA is TGTGCCAGTAGTTTTAACTATGGCTACACCTTC.

V is TRBV6-5 and J is TRBJ2-2; D call uncertain. V was pared by 2 bases and J by 4 bases, with 8 bases between. This CDR3 has 14 residues. Looked up from germline, CDR1 is MNHEY and CDR2 is SVGAGI. DNA for the CDR3: TGTGCCAGCAGTTACGACATATTCACCGGGGAGCTGTTTTTT. Protein sequence: CASSYDIFTGELFF.

The V call is TRBV5-1, the J call TRBJ2-5; D may match TRBD1 or TRBD2 (5 bases each). V lost 3 bases and J 5 bases, leaving 17 bases between the germline ends. Germline V CDR1 and CDR2: SGHRS, YFSETQ. This CDR3 comprises 15 residues. Here the CDR3 reads CASSSLLGPSETQYF. The CDR3 nucleotides are TGCGCCAGCAGCTCACTCTTGGGACCGTCGGAGACCCAGTACTTC.

A few counts support this clone. This chain connects TRBV7-9 to TRBJ2-7; D call uncertain. Germline V gene lookup returns CDR1 SEHNR and CDR2 FQNEAQ (reference sequence). CDR3 size: 11 residues. The V end lost 6 bases, the J end lost 3 bases, and 6 bases lay between the germline ends. CDR3 bases: TGTGCCAGCAGTCCAAGCTACGAGCAGTACTTC. Its translation: CASSPSYEQYF. Full variable domain (remainder filled in from reference TRBV7-9 and TRBJ2-7): DTGVSQNPRHKITKRGQNVTFRCDPISEHNRLYWYRQTLGQGPEFLTYFQNEAQLEKSRLLSDRFSAERPKGSFSTLEIQRTEQGDSAMYLCASSPSYEQYFGPGTRLTVT.

This clone is large by share. This sequence joins TRBV7-9 and TRBJ2-7; 10 bases are shared with TRBD1. The CDR3 is made up of 15 amino acids. Germline CDR1 SEHNR, CDR2 FQNEAQ (reference sequence). V was pared by 5 bases and J by 3 bases, with 7 bases of the junction left unmatched. The CDR3 sequence is CASSGPGQGYYEQYF. DNA for the CDR3: TGTGCCAGCAGCGGTCCGGGACAGGGGTACTACGAGCAGTACTTC. The variable domain in full, with the rest retrieved from reference TRBV7-9 and TRBJ2-7, is DTGVSQNPRHKITKRGQNVTFRCDPISEHNRLYWYRQTLGQGPEFLTYFQNEAQLEKSRLLSDRFSAERPKGSFSTLEIQRTEQGDSAMYLCASSGPGQGYYEQYFGPGTRLTVT.

The chain has TRBV28 and TRBJ1-2, with D unresolved. The V end lost 6 bases, the J end lost 1 base, and 6 bases lay between the germline ends. The CDR3 loop spans 12 amino acids. Germline assignment: CDR1 MDHEN and CDR2 SYDVKM. CDR3 protein: CASRTDNYGYTF. In nucleotides, the CDR3 is TGTGCCAGCAGGACCGATAACTATGGCTACACCTTC.

This clone appeared a few times. CDR3 bases: TGTGCCAGCAACAATAAAGGGGCGGGGGACACTGAAGCTTTCTTT. Translating gives CASNNKGAGDTEAFF. The genes are TRBV7-2 and TRBJ1-1, with D possibly TRBD1 on 5 matching bases. This CDR3 contains 15 residues. Per the germline V gene, CDR1 is SGHTA and CDR2 is FQGNSA. V lost 7 bases and J lost 3, with 18 bases in between.

Only a few counts were recorded for this clone. The chain carries TRBV10-2 and TRBJ2-2; D is ambiguous. V lost 6 bases, J lost 5 bases, and 10 bases lay in between. The CDR3 loop spans 13 amino acids. CDR1 is WSHSY, CDR2 SAAADI, per germline. CDR3 bases: TGCGCCAGCAGGGACCTCGGGACCGGGGAGCTGTTTTTT. Translated, it gives CASRDLGTGELFF.

In this sample, this clone turned up a few times. The V gene is TRBV27, the J gene TRBJ1-5; D call uncertain. Trimming pared 3 bases from V and 0 bases from J, leaving 6 bases between. Germline assignment: CDR1 MNHEY and CDR2 SMNVEV (reference sequence). The CDR3 sequence is 14 residues long. In DNA, the CDR3 is TGTGCCAGCAGTTTCGCGTATAGCAATCAGCCCCAGCATTTT. Protein: CASSFAYSNQPQHF.

The genes are TRBV6-1 and TRBJ1-5; 9 nucleotides agree with TRBD1. V gave up 6 bases and J gave up 6 bases; unmatched junction bases: 6. Looked up from germline, CDR1 is MNHNS and CDR2 is SASEGT. This CDR3 comprises 14 residues. This chain's CDR3 is CASRGQGKGQPQHF. CDR3 DNA: TGTGCCAGCAGGGGACAGGGAAAGGGTCAGCCCCAGCATTTT.

V usage is TRBV18 and J usage is TRBJ2-5; TRBD1 agrees at 9 bases. This CDR3 is built from 15 residues. Trimming removed 6 bases from V and 5 bases from J; junction bases left unmatched: 10. Germline V lookup: CDR1 KGHSH, CDR2 LQKENI. CDR3 sequence: CASSGITGGKETQYF. The CDR3 DNA reads as TGTGCCAGCTCGGGGATTACAGGGGGCAAGGAGACCCAGTACTTC. Full variable domain (rest looked up from reference TRBV18 and TRBJ2-5): NAGVMQNPRHLVRRRGQEARLRCSPMKGHSHVYWYRQLPEEGLKFMVYLQKENIIDESGMPKERFSAEFPKEGPSILRIQQVVRGDSAAYFCASSGITGGKETQYFGPGTRLLVL.

This clone was counted only a few times. The V call is TRBV13, the J call TRBJ2-3, with 11 bases identical to TRBD2. The CDR3 is made up of 17 amino acids. Looked up from germline, CDR1 is PRHDT and CDR2 is FYEKMQ (reference sequence). V shed 0 bases and J 2 bases; nucleotides not matched to a gene: 4. DNA of the CDR3: TGTGCCAGCAGCTTAGGGCTAGCGGGAGGCGACACAGATACGCAGTATTTT. This sequence encodes CASSLGLAGGDTDTQYF.

This clone has only a few counts. V and J are TRBV9 and TRBJ2-7; D possibly matches TRBD1 or TRBD2 (5 bases each). V dropped 3 bases and J dropped 0 bases, with 13 bases sitting between them. The V gene's germline CDR1 is SGDLS and CDR2 YYNGEE. This CDR3 region has 15 residues. CDR3 bases: TGTGCCAGCAGCGATCGGGGCGATTCCTCCTACGAGCAGTACTTC. It translates to CASSDRGDSSYEQYF.

As to this clone: A junction end diverges from the germline sequence, so it may reflect a read error. The V and J genes are TRBV29-1 and TRBJ1-4; D gene unclear. Germline CDR1 is SQVTM and CDR2 is ANQGSEA. This CDR3 is built from 13 residues. CDR3 region: CSVPGLVDEKRFF. As DNA, the CDR3 is TGCAGCGTTCCGGGATTAGTAGATGAAAAACGGTTTTTT.

This clone was found a few times. This chain connects TRBV5-1 to TRBJ2-6; D may be TRBD2 (5 bases). The CDR3 is 15 amino acids. Trimming took off 1 base at V and 1 base at J, with 6 bases between the two ends. Germline V gives CDR1 SGHRS, CDR2 YFSETQ. The CDR3 reads CASSLRGSGANVLTF. In DNA form, the CDR3 reads TGCGCCAGCAGCTTGAGAGGGTCTGGGGCCAACGTCCTGACTTTC.

On this clone itself: Other DNA variants within this sample encode the same CDR3. The chain employs TRBV15 and TRBJ1-3; no clear D gene. Germline V gives CDR1 LNHNV, CDR2 YYDKDF (reference sequence). V was clipped by 1 base and J by 1 base, with 8 bases between them. CDR3 size: 15 residues. CDR3 coding DNA: TGTGCCACCAGCAGAGTTGGAGGGTCTGGAAACACCATATATTTT. Translation gives CATSRVGGSGNTIYF.